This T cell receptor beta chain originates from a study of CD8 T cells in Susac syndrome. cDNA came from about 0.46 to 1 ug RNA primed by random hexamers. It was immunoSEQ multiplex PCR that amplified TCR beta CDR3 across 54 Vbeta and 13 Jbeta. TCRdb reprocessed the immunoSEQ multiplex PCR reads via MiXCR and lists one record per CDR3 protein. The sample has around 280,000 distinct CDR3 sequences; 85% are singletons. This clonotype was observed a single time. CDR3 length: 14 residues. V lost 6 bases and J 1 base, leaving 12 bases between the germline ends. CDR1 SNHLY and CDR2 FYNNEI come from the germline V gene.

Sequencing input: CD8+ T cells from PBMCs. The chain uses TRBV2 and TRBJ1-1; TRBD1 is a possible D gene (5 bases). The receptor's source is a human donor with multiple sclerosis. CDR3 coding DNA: TGTGCCAGCAGCGGAGGGGAATGGAACACTGAAGCTTTCTTT. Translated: CASSGGEWNTEAFF.